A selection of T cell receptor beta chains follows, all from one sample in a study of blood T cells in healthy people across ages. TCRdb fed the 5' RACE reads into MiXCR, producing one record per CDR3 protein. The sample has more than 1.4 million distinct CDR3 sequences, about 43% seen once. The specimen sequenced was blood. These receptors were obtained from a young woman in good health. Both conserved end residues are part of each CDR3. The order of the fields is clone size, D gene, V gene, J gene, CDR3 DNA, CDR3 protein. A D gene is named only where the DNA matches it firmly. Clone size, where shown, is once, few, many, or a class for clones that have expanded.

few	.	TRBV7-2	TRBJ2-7	TGTGCCAGCAGCCTTCTATCCGACAGCCGAGGCGAGCAGTACTTC	CASSLLSDSRGEQYF
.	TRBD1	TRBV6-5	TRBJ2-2	TGTGCCAGCAGAGCGCAGGGGGTAAACACCGGGGAGCTGTTTTTT	CASRAQGVNTGELFF
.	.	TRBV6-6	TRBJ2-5	TGTGCCAGCAGTTACTCGACGGGGGCGGAGATGAAGACCCAGTACTTC	CASSYSTGAEMKTQYF
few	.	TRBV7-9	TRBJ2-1	TGTGCCAGCAGCGCCCGACTAGTATCCTACAATGAGCAGTTCTTC	CASSARLVSYNEQFF
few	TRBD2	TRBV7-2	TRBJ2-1	TGTGCCAGCAGAAGACTAGCGGGTTACAATGAGCAGTTCTTC	CASRRLAGYNEQFF
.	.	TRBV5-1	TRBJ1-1	TGCGCCAGCAGCTCCGGTGGGGGCCCTCTCAACACTGAAGCTTTCTTT	CASSSGGGPLNTEAFF
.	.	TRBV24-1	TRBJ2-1	TGTGCCACCAGTGATTTGACCGCCGACTCCTACAATGAGCAGTTCTTC	CATSDLTADSYNEQFF
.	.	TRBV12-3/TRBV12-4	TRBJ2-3	TGTGCCAGCAGTTTCCGGGGACCTTTGGATACGCAGTATTTT	CASSFRGPLDTQYF
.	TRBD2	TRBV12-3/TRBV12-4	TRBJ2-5	TGTGCCAGCGGCGAGAGCGGGGGGCAAGAGACCCAGTACTTC	CASGESGGQETQYF
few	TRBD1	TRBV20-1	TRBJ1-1	TGCAGTGCTAGTCCCCGGACAGGGGGCACTGAAGCTTTCTTT	CSASPRTGGTEAFF
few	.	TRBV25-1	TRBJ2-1	TGTGCCAGCAGTCCCGCGGACGTTGAGCAGTTCTTC	CASSPADVEQFF